Listed here are 21 T cell receptor beta chains from one sample, sequenced in a study of ipilimumab plus nivolumab after autologous stem cell transplantation. The protocol was immunoSEQ multiplex PCR, while the TCRdb copy is restricted to in-frame clones and leaves out a portion. The table lists around 20,000 clones, 77% of them singletons. Here the sequenced sample was PBMCs, taken in a trial of ipilimumab plus nivolumab as post-transplant consolidation. The source of these receptors is a male donor with diffuse large B-cell lymphoma.

The J gene is TRBJ1-4, the V gene TRBV6-6; 7 bases agree with TRBD1. The CDR3 length is 14 residues. V was clipped by 6 bases and J by 8 bases; unmatched bases: 9. The V gene's germline CDR1 is MNHNY and CDR2 SVGAGI (reference sequence). CDR3 protein: CASSPRQGGEKLFF. CDR3 sequence (DNA): TGTGCCAGCAGCCCCCGACAGGGTGGGGAAAAACTGTTTTTT.

The chain combines TRBV5-1 with TRBJ2-1; 7 positions match TRBD2. Germline CDR1 and CDR2: SGHRS and YFSETQ. Trimming cost V 4 bases and J 0 bases; bases outside gene matches: 4. The CDR3 is 15 amino acids. CDR3 DNA sequence: TGCGCCAGCAGCCGGGAGGCGGGCTCCTACAATGAGCAGTTCTTC. Its translation is CASSREAGSYNEQFF.

The chain has TRBV2 and TRBJ1-2; tentatively, D is TRBD1 (5 bases). This CDR3 has 14 amino acids. Trimming cost V 6 bases and J 8 bases, with 19 bases left between them. Germline lookup yields CDR1 SNHLY and CDR2 FYNNEI. The CDR3 here is CASSPLGREDGYTF. Written as DNA, the CDR3 is TGTGCCAGCAGCCCACTAGGCAGGGAAGACGGCTACACCTTC.

The CDR3 nucleotides read TGTGCCAGCAGTTTAGCCGTGGGGCAACGGGACACCATATATTTT. Protein sequence: CASSLAVGQRDTIYF. This rearrangement joins TRBV28 to TRBJ1-3; tentatively, D is TRBD1 (5 bases). Germline V gene sequence: CDR1 MDHEN, CDR2 SYDVKM. Trimming left V 2 bases short and J 8 bases short, with 16 bases between. This CDR3 is 15 amino acids long.

The chain carries TRBV4-3 and TRBJ1-4; 10 bases line up with TRBD1. CDR3 size: 16 residues. CDR1 and CDR2 from the germline V gene are LGHNA and YSLEER. Trimming removed 3 bases from V and 8 bases from J; junction bases left unmatched: 9. DNA of the CDR3: TGCGCCAGCAGCCAGGGAGACAGGGGGCGGGGCGAAAAACTGTTTTTT. It is translated as CASSQGDRGRGEKLFF.

The chain has TRBV6-5 and TRBJ1-1; possibly TRBD1 for D (6 bases). V was pared by 6 bases and J by 1 base, with 15 bases between. The germline V gene encodes CDR1 MNHEY and CDR2 SVGAGI. The CDR3 runs to 15 residues. CDR3 nucleotides: TGTGCCAGCAGCCCGGGGGGCGGGTGGAACACTGAAGCTTTCTTT. Its protein is CASSPGGGWNTEAFF.

The gene calls are TRBV9 and TRBJ2-2, with D unclear. CDR3 length: 14 residues. V was cut by 0 bases and J by 6 bases, with 9 bases left in between. Germline loops: CDR1 SGDLS, CDR2 YYNGEE. The chain's CDR3 is CASSVGGTPGELFF. Here the CDR3 DNA reads TGTGCCAGCAGCGTAGGGGGAACACCCGGGGAGCTGTTTTTT.

V usage is TRBV19 and J usage is TRBJ1-5; possible D gene TRBD1, 6 bases. The CDR3 has 16 amino acids. Trimming took off 3 bases at V and 1 base at J, with 13 bases between the two ends. CDR1 is LNHDA and CDR2 is SQIVND in the germline V gene (reference sequence). CDR3 loop: CASSIAGQGSNQPQHF. CDR3 DNA sequence: TGTGCCAGTAGTATCGCGGGTCAGGGGAGCAATCAGCCCCAGCATTTT.

This clone appeared a single time. This chain links TRBV28 with TRBJ1-5; 7 bases agree with TRBD1. V was clipped by 4 bases and J by 5 bases; unmatched bases: 5. This CDR3 region has 14 residues. Germline V gene sequence: CDR1 MDHEN, CDR2 SYDVKM. The CDR3 loop is CASSWDSSDQPQHF. CDR3 DNA sequence: TGTGCCAGCAGTTGGGACAGCTCGGATCAGCCCCAGCATTTT.

This chain uses TRBV9 with TRBJ1-2; no reliable D call. Looked up from germline, CDR1 is SGDLS and CDR2 is YYNGEE. CDR3 length: 15 residues. The V end was cut by 3 bases, the J end by 3 bases, with 15 bases between. In nucleotides, the CDR3 is TGTGCCAGCAGCGCCCCACCAGAGGTGGACTATGGCTACACCTTC. The encoded protein is CASSAPPEVDYGYTF.

The chain joins TRBV5-1 to TRBJ1-1, with D hard to call. The length of the CDR3 is 14 residues. Germline lookup yields CDR1 SGHRS and CDR2 YFSETQ. V lost 2 bases and J lost 2, with 10 bases in between. The CDR3 sequence: CASSLLQANTEAFF. CDR3 nucleotides: TGCGCCAGCAGCTTACTCCAGGCCAACACTGAAGCTTTCTTT.

V is TRBV27 and J is TRBJ1-4, with TRBD1 as a possible D gene (5 bases). The V gene lost 5 bases and the J gene lost 4 bases, with 14 bases spanning the gap. The germline CDR1 and CDR2 sequences are MNHEY and SMNVEV (reference sequence). This CDR3 comprises 15 residues. DNA for the CDR3: TGTGCCAGCAGTACCGGGACGGTGCTTAATGAAAAACTGTTTTTT. Translation gives CASSTGTVLNEKLFF. The full variable domain, rest sourced from reference TRBV27 and TRBJ1-4, is EAQVTQNPRYLITVTGKKLTVTCSQNMNHEYMSWYRQDPGLGLRQIYYSMNVEVTDKGDVPEGYKVSRKEKRNFPLILESPSPNQTSLYFCASSTGTVLNEKLFFGSGTQLSVL.

This clone was counted once. The chain joins TRBV11-2 to TRBJ2-1, with D uncertain. V lost 1 base to trimming and J lost 9 bases, with 16 bases between them. The CDR3 covers 15 residues. The germline V gene has CDR1 SGHAT and CDR2 FQNNGV. The CDR3 protein is CASSLVPVKAAEQFF. The CDR3 DNA is TGTGCCAGCAGCTTAGTCCCCGTTAAAGCCGCTGAGCAGTTCTTC.

The chain employs TRBV30 and TRBJ1-4; D not certain. The CDR3 has 13 residues. Germline V lookup: CDR1 GTSNPN, CDR2 SVGIG (reference sequence). The ends were cut back, 7 bases at V and 3 bases at J, with 12 bases in the middle. CDR3 nucleotide sequence: TGTGCCTCCCGGCCCCGGGCTAATGAAAAACTGTTTTTT. Translating gives CASRPRANEKLFF.

This clone was seen a few times. The chain couples TRBV7-2 to TRBJ2-5, with 7 bases aligning to TRBD1. Looked up from germline, CDR1 is SGHTA and CDR2 is FQGNSA. The CDR3 runs to 15 residues. The ends lost 2 bases at V and 2 bases at J; junction bases unmatched: 5. The CDR3 region has the DNA TGTGCCAGCAGCTTATTAGGACAGGAACAAGAGACCCAGTACTTC. It codes for CASSLLGQEQETQYF.

The rearrangement joins TRBV9 to TRBJ2-7; 11 bases are shared with TRBD1. V lost 2 bases, J lost 5 bases, and 3 bases stayed unmatched. This CDR3 is 14 amino acids long. The germline CDR1 and CDR2 sequences are SGDLS and YYNGEE. CDR3 in amino acids: CASSVRTGGDEQYF. The CDR3 region has the DNA TGTGCCAGCAGCGTGCGGACAGGGGGCGACGAGCAGTACTTC. Together with reference TRBV9 and TRBJ2-7, the CDR3 gives the full variable domain: DSGVTQTPKHLITATGQRVTLRCSPRSGDLSVYWYQQSLDQGLQFLIQYYNGEERAKGNILERFSAQQFPDLHSELNLSSLELGDSALYFCASSVRTGGDEQYFGPGTRLTVT.

The V and J genes are TRBV6-5 and TRBJ1-6; D might be TRBD1 (5 bases). The germline CDR1 and CDR2 sequences are MNHEY and SVGAGI. The V and J ends lost 6 bases and 5 bases respectively, with 11 bases between them. This CDR3 has 14 residues. The CDR3 is CASSHGADNSPLHF. CDR3 DNA sequence: TGTGCCAGCAGCCATGGGGCAGATAATTCACCCCTCCACTTT.

The chain couples TRBV6-5 to TRBJ1-4, with D possibly TRBD1 on 5 matching bases. There are 13 residues in the CDR3. V lost 5 bases to trimming and J lost 8 bases, with 12 bases between them. Per germline, CDR1 MNHEY and CDR2 SVGAGI. CDR3 coding DNA: TGTGCCAGCAGTCTAAGTAGGGGAGAAAAACTGTTTTTT. Protein product: CASSLSRGEKLFF.

The chain carries TRBV18 and TRBJ2-7, with D possibly being TRBD2 (6 bases). The CDR3 loop spans 15 amino acids. V lost 6 bases and J lost 2, with 17 bases in between. CDR1 and CDR2 from the germline V gene are KGHSH and LQKENI. The CDR3 DNA sequence: TGTGCCAGCTCTTTCACCGTTGGCGGGGCCTACGAGCAGTACTTC. Protein sequence: CASSFTVGGAYEQYF.

V is TRBV4-1 and J is TRBJ2-4, with 10 bases matching TRBD2. Germline V gene lookup returns CDR1 MGHRA and CDR2 YSYEKL. Unmatched junction bases numbered 5, after V lost 3 bases and J lost 9 bases. This CDR3 is built from 14 residues. The CDR3, as DNA: TGCGCCAGCAGCCAGCTAGCGGGGGCGGGCATTCAGTACTTC. Translation gives CASSQLAGAGIQYF.

The chain couples TRBV30 to TRBJ1-5; possible D gene TRBD1, 5 bases. This CDR3 spans 13 amino acids. Germline CDR1 and CDR2: GTSNPN and SVGIG (reference sequence). Trimming left V 5 bases short and J 7 bases short, with 15 bases between. The CDR3 DNA follows: TGTGCCTGGTCGGGGCAGGGACCCCAGCCCCAGCATTTT. Amino acid sequence: CAWSGQGPQPQHF.